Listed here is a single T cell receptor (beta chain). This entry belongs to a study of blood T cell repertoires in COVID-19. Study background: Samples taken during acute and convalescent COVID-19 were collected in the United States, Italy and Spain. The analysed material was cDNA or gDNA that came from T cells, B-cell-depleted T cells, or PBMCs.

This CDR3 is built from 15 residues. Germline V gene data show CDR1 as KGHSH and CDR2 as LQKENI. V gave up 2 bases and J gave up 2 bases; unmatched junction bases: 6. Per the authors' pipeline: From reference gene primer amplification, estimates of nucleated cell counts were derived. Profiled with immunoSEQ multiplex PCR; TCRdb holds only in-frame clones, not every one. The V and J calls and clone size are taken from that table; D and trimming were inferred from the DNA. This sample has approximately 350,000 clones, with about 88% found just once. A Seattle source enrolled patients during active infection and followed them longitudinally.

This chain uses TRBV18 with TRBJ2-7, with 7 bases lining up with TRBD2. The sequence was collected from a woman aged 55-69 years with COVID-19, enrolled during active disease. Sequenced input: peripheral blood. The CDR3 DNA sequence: TGTGCCAGCTCACCAGGGGAGGGCCTTACCTACGAGCAGTACTTC. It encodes CASSPGEGLTYEQYF.